The clone carrying this T cell receptor beta chain was picked up one time. The CDR3 is made up of 13 amino acids. With 4 bases removed from V and 0 bases from J, the gap between germline ends came to 7 bases. Per the germline V gene, CDR1 is SGDLS and CDR2 is YYNGEE. This PCR relied on a set of 60 Vbeta primers and 13 Jbeta primers. The table came from immunoSEQ multiplex PCR; TCRdb's copy has only in-frame clones and leaves some out. This table has tens of thousands of clones, roughly 80% appearing once. The entry originates in a study of cytomegalovirus exposure and HLA in healthy donors. The V call is TRBV9, the J call TRBJ1-1; D gene uncertain. This sequence was found in a woman younger than 45 in good health and CMV-seronegative. Sequencing used PBMCs. The CDR3: CASSFRLNTEAFF. DNA for the CDR3: TGTGCCAGCAGCTTTCGGTTGAACACTGAAGCTTTCTTT.